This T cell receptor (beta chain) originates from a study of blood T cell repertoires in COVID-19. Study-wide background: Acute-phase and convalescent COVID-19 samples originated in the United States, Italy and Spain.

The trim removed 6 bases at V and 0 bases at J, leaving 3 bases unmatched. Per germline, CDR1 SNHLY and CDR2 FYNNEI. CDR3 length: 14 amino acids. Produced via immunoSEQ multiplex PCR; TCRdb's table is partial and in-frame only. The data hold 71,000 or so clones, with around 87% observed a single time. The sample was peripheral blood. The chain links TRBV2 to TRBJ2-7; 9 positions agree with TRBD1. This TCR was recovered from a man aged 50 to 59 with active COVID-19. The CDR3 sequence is CASSETGGSYEQYF. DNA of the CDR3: TGTGCCAGCAGCGAGACAGGGGGCTCCTACGAGCAGTACTTC. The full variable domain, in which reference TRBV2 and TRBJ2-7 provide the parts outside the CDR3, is EPEVTQTPSHQVTQMGQEVILRCVPISNHLYFYWYRQILGQKVEFLVSFYNNEISEKSEIFDDQFSVERPDGSNFTLKIRSTKLEDSAMYFCASSETGGSYEQYFGPGTRLTVT.